These 20 T cell receptor beta chains were all obtained from the same sample, sequenced in a study of control samples from healthy donors and cancer patients. Using immunoSEQ multiplex PCR, the repertoire was profiled, and TCRdb retains in-frame clones only, with some absent. The data contain about 130,000 clones, around 93% of them seen just once; the ten biggest clones take up more than 1.5%. The specimen was PBMCs. These receptors all stem from a man aged 50-60 years with head and neck cancer.

CDR3 in DNA: TGTGCCAGCAGCTCTTTTAGCCCCGGGGAGCTGTTTTTT. Its protein is CASSSFSPGELFF. The chain has TRBV7-2 and TRBJ2-2, with D unresolved. Germline V gives CDR1 SGHTA, CDR2 FQGNSA. The CDR3 runs to 13 residues. The V end was cut by 4 bases, the J end by 6 bases, with 9 bases between.

The chain carries TRBV5-4 and TRBJ2-3; no clear D gene. The CDR3 spans 12 residues. CDR1 SGHNT and CDR2 YYREEE come from the germline V gene (reference sequence). Trimming took off 2 bases at V and 2 bases at J, with 3 bases between the two ends. This CDR3 is CASSFYTDTQYF. DNA for the CDR3: TGTGCCAGCAGCTTTTACACAGATACGCAGTATTTT.

The J gene is TRBJ2-5, the V gene TRBV7-8, with 14 bases that match TRBD2. The junction had 1 base not matched to a gene; V was cut back by 1 base and J by 3 bases. The CDR3 totals 16 residues. Germline CDR1 is SGHVS and CDR2 is FQNEAQ. The CDR3 sequence: CASSLEGLAGEETQYF. The CDR3 DNA is TGTGCCAGCAGCTTAGAGGGACTAGCGGGGGAAGAGACCCAGTACTTC.

The chain links TRBV9 to TRBJ2-7; possibly TRBD2 for D (7 bases). CDR3 length: 15 residues. V lost 0 bases, J lost 6 bases, and 16 bases lay in between. CDR1 and CDR2 from the germline V gene are SGDLS and YYNGEE. The CDR3 region is CASSVAGTGGGEQYF. The CDR3, as DNA: TGTGCCAGCAGCGTAGCGGGCACGGGGGGCGGCGAGCAGTACTTC.

Only one count was recorded for this clone. The DNA of the CDR3 is TGTGCCAGCAGTTACCGGGAGGAACAGGGTCACCACGAGCAGTACTTC. Its translation is CASSYREEQGHHEQYF. The chain carries TRBV6-7 and TRBJ2-7; tentatively, D is TRBD2 (7 bases). TRBV6-7 is an ORF for which the function is uncertain. Deletions cut 2 bases from V and 5 bases from J, with 19 bases between. This CDR3 is 16 amino acids long.

This sequence joins TRBV6-4 and TRBJ2-3; D possibly matches TRBD1 or TRBD2 (5 bases each). V lost 4 bases and J lost 1, with 15 bases in between. Germline V gene data show CDR1 as MRHNA and CDR2 as SNTAGT. The CDR3 is 16 residues long. Here the CDR3 DNA reads TGTGCCAGCAGTGTTGATGGGGCCGGGGGCACAGATACGCAGTATTTT. As protein: CASSVDGAGGTDTQYF.

The rearrangement links TRBV5-1 to TRBJ2-1; the D gene is possibly TRBD1 (6 bases). The germline CDR1 and CDR2 sequences are SGHRS and YFSETQ. V was pared by 4 bases and J by 0 bases, with 11 bases between. CDR3 size: 15 residues. This chain's CDR3 is CASSRDMSSYNEQFF. The CDR3 nucleotides are TGCGCCAGCAGCAGGGACATGAGCTCCTACAATGAGCAGTTCTTC.

The rearrangement joins TRBV5-1 to TRBJ2-2; TRBD2 matches at 11 bases. V lost 2 bases, J lost 5 bases, and 8 bases stayed unmatched. Germline V gives CDR1 SGHRS, CDR2 YFSETQ. This CDR3 comprises 17 residues. CDR3 in amino acids: CASSLEPGLAVTGELFF. CDR3 in DNA: TGCGCCAGCAGCTTAGAACCGGGACTAGCGGTTACCGGGGAGCTGTTTTTT.

The chain joins TRBV5-1 to TRBJ1-2; D perhaps matches TRBD1 (6 bases). Trimming left V 4 bases short and J 6 bases short, with 10 bases between. Germline loops: CDR1 SGHRS, CDR2 YFSETQ. The length of the CDR3 is 12 residues. The CDR3 DNA follows: TGCGCCAGCAGCCTAAACAGGGATGGCTACACCTTC. It codes for CASSLNRDGYTF.

The chain has TRBV18 and TRBJ1-4; D ambiguous. This CDR3 contains 14 residues. The V end lost 2 bases, the J end lost 0 bases, and 4 bases lay between the germline ends. Germline V gene lookup returns CDR1 KGHSH and CDR2 LQKENI. The CDR3, as DNA: TGTGCCAGCTCACCAACATCAACTAATGAAAAACTGTTTTTT. Amino acids: CASSPTSTNEKLFF.

CDR3 region: CATHGLSSGGYSTDTQYF. The CDR3 nucleotides read TGCGCCACCCATGGGTTGTCTAGCGGGGGATATAGCACAGATACGCAGTATTTT. J is TRBJ2-3 and V is TRBV4-1, with 10 nucleotides matching TRBD2. J was trimmed by 0 bases and V by 10 bases; bases with no gene match: 16. Per germline, CDR1 MGHRA and CDR2 YSYEKL. CDR3 length: 18 residues.

The chain recombines TRBV27 with TRBJ1-2; D possibly corresponds to TRBD1 (6 bases). Germline CDR1 is MNHEY and CDR2 is SMNVEV (reference sequence). The CDR3 runs 13 residues. The V and J ends lost 4 bases and 7 bases respectively, with 13 bases between them. CDR3 amino acids: CASSYRVTGGYTF. CDR3 bases: TGTGCCAGCAGTTATAGGGTGACAGGTGGCTACACCTTC.

J is TRBJ2-7 and V is TRBV4-3; TRBD1 is a possible D gene (6 bases). V lost 0 bases and J 2 bases, leaving 14 bases between the germline ends. This CDR3 region has 16 residues. CDR1 and CDR2 (germline): LGHNA, YSLEER. DNA of the CDR3: TGCGCCAGCAGCCAAGATTCGACAGGTCAAACCTACGAGCAGTACTTC. As protein: CASSQDSTGQTYEQYF.

This clone appeared once. This chain links TRBV9 with TRBJ1-1; D remains unclear. The germline V and J ends were trimmed by 0 bases and 2 bases, with 8 bases remaining between them. The CDR3 is made up of 14 amino acids. The germline gives CDR1 SGDLS, CDR2 YYNGEE. In DNA, the CDR3 is TGTGCCAGCAGCGTAGCTACTGAAAACACTGAAGCTTTCTTT. It codes for CASSVATENTEAFF.

The chain has TRBV12-3 or TRBV12-4 and TRBJ1-2; D unclear. The ends were cut back, 2 bases at V and 6 bases at J, with 7 bases in the middle. This CDR3 has 12 amino acids. CDR3 sequence: CASSLKGNGYTF. DNA of the CDR3: TGTGCCAGCAGTTTAAAAGGGAATGGCTACACCTTC.

V and J are TRBV25-1 and TRBJ2-5; D is possibly TRBD1 or TRBD2 (5 bases each). The CDR3 runs to 16 residues. The germline CDR1 and CDR2 sequences are MGHDK and SYGVNS. The V end lost 2 bases, the J end lost 1 base, and 14 bases lay between the germline ends. CDR3 in amino acids: CASSEMGVGAQETQYF. DNA of the CDR3: TGTGCCAGCAGTGAAATGGGGGTAGGGGCCCAAGAGACCCAGTACTTC.

The chain has TRBV7-2 and TRBJ2-1; 8 bases match TRBD2. This CDR3 is built from 15 residues. V gave up 1 base and J gave up 4 bases; unmatched junction bases: 3. Germline V CDR1 and CDR2: SGHTA, FQGNSA. The CDR3 DNA reads TGTGCCAGCAGCTTAGAGGCTAGCGGGTACAATGAGCAGTTCTTC. This sequence encodes CASSLEASGYNEQFF.

The chain has TRBV27 and TRBJ2-1; TRBD1 matches at 8 bases. The J segment lost 9 bases and the V segment lost 7 bases, leaving 20 bases of the junction unmatched. The CDR3 contains 17 residues. The germline V gene encodes CDR1 MNHEY and CDR2 SMNVEV (reference sequence). CDR3 amino acids: CASNPTLWTGRRGEQFF. The CDR3 nucleotides read TGTGCCAGCAACCCAACATTGTGGACAGGGAGGCGGGGTGAGCAGTTCTTC.

The chain joins TRBV30 to TRBJ2-7, with D perhaps being TRBD1 or TRBD2 (6 bases each). The V gene lost 2 bases and the J gene lost 4 bases, with 12 bases spanning the gap. This CDR3 comprises 13 residues. Germline assignment: CDR1 GTSNPN and CDR2 SVGIG (reference sequence). This chain's CDR3 is CAWSRGAVYEQYF. CDR3 nucleotide sequence: TGTGCCTGGAGTAGGGGGGCGGTTTACGAGCAGTACTTC.

The chain uses TRBV5-4 and TRBJ1-4; TRBD1 matches 8 bases. In germline, CDR1 is SGHNT, CDR2 YYREEE (reference sequence). The J segment lost 13 bases and the V segment lost 1 base, leaving 12 bases of the junction unmatched. This CDR3 comprises 15 residues. As DNA, the CDR3 is TGTGCCAGCAGCTTGCTGGGACAGGATGTTTCGGGACTGTTTTTT. Encoded protein: CASSLLGQDVSGLFF. Using reference TRBV5-4 and TRBJ1-4 for the parts outside the CDR3, the full variable domain is ETGVTQSPTHLIKTRGQQVTLRCSSQSGHNTVSWYQQALGQGPQFIFQYYREEENGRGNFPPRFSGLQFPNYSSELNVNALELDDSALYLCASSLLGQDVSGLFFGSGTQLSVL.